The next 26 T cell receptor beta chains were all read from a single sample in a study of blood T cell repertoires in COVID-19. Generated by immunoSEQ multiplex PCR, the TCRdb table keeps only in-frame clones and is missing some. The table shows around 60,000 clones, with more than 65% occurring only once. Sequencing input: peripheral blood. Source of these receptors: a woman aged 55-70 years with acute or convalescent COVID-19.

This chain joins TRBV19 and TRBJ1-3; D gene unclear. Trimming stripped 3 bases from V and 3 bases from J, with 9 bases between. The CDR3 length is 14 residues. CDR1 and CDR2 (germline): LNHDA, SQIVND (reference sequence). The CDR3 DNA is TGTGCCAGTAGTATCCAGCGCGGTGGAAACACCATATATTTT. Protein sequence: CASSIQRGGNTIYF.

The chain is built from TRBV19 and TRBJ2-1; TRBD2 matches at 8 bases. This CDR3 is built from 15 residues. Germline CDR1 and CDR2: LNHDA and SQIVND (reference sequence). J lost 2 bases, V lost 0 bases, and 0 bases had no gene match. CDR3 DNA sequence: TGTGCCAGTAGTATAGAGGGACTAGCCTACAATGAGCAGTTCTTC. Translating it yields CASSIEGLAYNEQFF.

The table lists this clone with a few counts. The V gene is TRBV6-5, the J gene TRBJ2-1, with a tentative D call TRBD2 (6 bases). From germline, CDR1 is MNHEY and CDR2 SVGAGI. V was clipped by 6 bases and J by 6 bases, with 18 bases between them. This CDR3 comprises 15 residues. The CDR3 region is CASSSRGIRANEQFF. As DNA, the CDR3 is TGTGCCAGCAGCTCGCGGGGTATTAGGGCCAATGAGCAGTTCTTC.

CDR3 sequence (DNA): TGTGCCAGCAAGAAGGGGAACCAAGAGACCCAGTACTTC. Residues: CASKKGNQETQYF. V gene TRBV6-5 combines with J gene TRBJ2-5; D is perhaps TRBD1 (5 bases). The CDR3 is made up of 13 amino acids. V lost 7 bases and J lost 0, with 9 bases in between. Germline V gives CDR1 MNHEY, CDR2 SVGAGI.

This chain connects TRBV3-1 (or the pseudogene TRBV3-2) to TRBJ1-4; D unclear. Germline V gene lookup returns CDR1 LGHDT and CDR2 YNNKEL (reference sequence). The CDR3 contains 10 residues. Trimming stripped 6 bases from V and 11 bases from J, with 7 bases between. The CDR3 DNA reads TGTGCCAGCAGTGGGCCGAAACTGTTTTTT. It translates to CASSGPKLFF.

This rearrangement joins TRBV27 to TRBJ1-2; 9 bases agree with TRBD1. Germline V gene data show CDR1 as MNHEY and CDR2 as SMNVEV (reference sequence). CDR3 length equals 13 residues. V shed 3 bases, J shed 6 bases, and the junction held 2 bases outside the gene matches. The chain's CDR3 is CASSFRQGDGYTF. Written as DNA, the CDR3 is TGTGCCAGCAGTTTCCGACAGGGGGATGGCTACACCTTC.

This rearrangement joins TRBV23-1 to TRBJ1-5; D unclear. TRBV23-1 qualifies as an ORF whose function is uncertain. Between the trimmed V and J ends, which lost 4 bases and 11 bases, there was a span of 9 bases. This CDR3 spans 11 amino acids. CDR3 sequence (DNA): TGCGCCAGCAGTCGACATTTGTCCCAGCATTTT. Translated, it gives CASSRHLSQHF.

The rearrangement joins TRBV19 to TRBJ2-1, with 10 positions matching TRBD2. The length of the CDR3 is 15 residues. V was pared by 4 bases and J by 7 bases, with 7 bases of the junction left unmatched. CDR1 is LNHDA, CDR2 SQIVND, per germline (reference sequence). In DNA, the CDR3 is TGTGCCAGTAGTACCGGGACTAGCGTACTTAATGAGCAGTTCTTC. Translating it yields CASSTGTSVLNEQFF.

The gene calls are TRBV6-6 and TRBJ1-3; 7 positions match TRBD1. V trimming: 3 bases; J trimming: 4 bases; junction bases outside the gene matches: 3. The germline V gene encodes CDR1 MNHNY and CDR2 SVGAGI (reference sequence). This CDR3 has 14 residues. CDR3 amino acids: CASSYDRVGNTIYF. The DNA of the CDR3 is TGTGCCAGCAGTTATGACAGGGTGGGAAACACCATATATTTT.

The J gene is TRBJ1-2, the V gene TRBV6-5; 9 bases line up with TRBD1. The junction had 5 bases not matched to a gene; V was cut back by 2 bases and J by 1 base. This CDR3 has 16 residues. The V gene's germline CDR1 is MNHEY and CDR2 SVGAGI. The CDR3 here is CASSYLGQGRNYGYTF. In DNA form, the CDR3 reads TGTGCCAGCAGTTACCTGGGACAGGGTCGTAACTATGGCTACACCTTC.

V usage is TRBV9 and J usage is TRBJ1-3, with D possibly TRBD1 on 5 matching bases. The CDR3 length is 12 residues. From germline, CDR1 is SGDLS and CDR2 YYNGEE. Trimming took 4 bases from V and 8 from J, leaving 10 bases between them. The DNA for the CDR3 is TGTGCCAGCAGCCCTGGAGGGGACACCATATATTTT. This codes for CASSPGGDTIYF. Variable domain in full (rest from reference TRBV9 and TRBJ1-3): DSGVTQTPKHLITATGQRVTLRCSPRSGDLSVYWYQQSLDQGLQFLIQYYNGEERAKGNILERFSAQQFPDLHSELNLSSLELGDSALYFCASSPGGDTIYFGEGSWLTVV.

The rearrangement joins TRBV29-1 to TRBJ2-7, with D maybe TRBD2 (6 bases). The CDR3 totals 10 residues. The germline gives CDR1 SQVTM, CDR2 ANQGSEA. V was clipped by 4 bases and J by 7 bases, with 8 bases between them. CDR3: CSVVEGEQYF. CDR3 coding DNA: TGCAGCGTTGTGGAGGGGGAGCAGTACTTC.

This chain joins TRBV7-3 and TRBJ2-7; 8 bases match TRBD1. This CDR3 is built from 13 residues. Germline-derived CDR1 and CDR2 are SGHTA and FQGTGA. The V and J ends lost 5 bases and 4 bases, in that order; junction bases with no gene match: 4. CDR3 region: CASSKDRGYEQYF. CDR3 nucleotide sequence: TGTGCCAGCAGCAAAGACAGGGGATACGAGCAGTACTTC.

The V call is TRBV13, the J call TRBJ2-1; 9 positions match TRBD1. V dropped 5 bases and J dropped 4; count of bases not matched to a gene: 6. CDR1 and CDR2 from the germline V gene are PRHDT and FYEKMQ (reference sequence). The CDR3 runs to 15 residues. The CDR3 loop is CASSRRDRDYNEQFF. The DNA of the CDR3 is TGTGCCAGCAGCCGCCGGGACAGGGATTACAATGAGCAGTTCTTC.

V gene TRBV29-1 combines with J gene TRBJ1-2; TRBD1 agrees at 9 bases. CDR1 is SQVTM and CDR2 is ANQGSEA in the germline V gene. This CDR3 spans 13 amino acids. The junction had 10 bases not matched to a gene; V was cut back by 7 bases and J by 7 bases. The CDR3 reads CSGGDREASGYTF. For the CDR3, the DNA is TGCAGCGGGGGGGACAGGGAAGCCTCTGGCTACACCTTC.

The chain recombines TRBV7-6 with TRBJ2-5; D gene unclear. Germline V gene lookup returns CDR1 SGHVS and CDR2 FNYEAQ. The CDR3 loop spans 15 amino acids. Trimming cost V 1 base and J 5 bases, with 14 bases left between them. CDR3 DNA: TGTGCCAGCAGCTTAGATTCCTCAAATCGGGAGACCCAGTACTTC. This codes for CASSLDSSNRETQYF.

This sequence joins TRBV3-1 (or the pseudogene TRBV3-2) and TRBJ1-6, with 9 bases fitting TRBD1. The CDR3 runs 14 residues. V was clipped by 4 bases and J by 10 bases; unmatched bases: 5. The germline CDR1 and CDR2 sequences are LGHDT and YNNKEL (reference sequence). CDR3 DNA sequence: TGTGCCAGCAGCCTGGACAGGGGACAGTCACCCCTCCACTTT. Translated: CASSLDRGQSPLHF.

V and J are TRBV5-4 and TRBJ1-2; D gene uncertain. V lost 4 bases, J lost 7 bases, and 20 bases lay in between. Germline V lookup: CDR1 SGHNT, CDR2 YYREEE (reference sequence). This CDR3 comprises 15 residues. This CDR3 reads CASSADRGGVFGYTF. The CDR3 nucleotides read TGTGCCAGCAGCGCGGACCGGGGTGGAGTGTTTGGCTACACCTTC.

The chain is built from TRBV3-1 (or the pseudogene TRBV3-2) and TRBJ1-1; 10 bases align to TRBD1. Germline V CDR1 and CDR2: LGHDT, YNNKEL (reference sequence). The ends lost 3 bases at V and 3 bases at J; junction bases unmatched: 7. The CDR3 totals 16 residues. This CDR3 reads CASSHRGQGWDTEAFF. Here the CDR3 DNA reads TGTGCCAGCAGCCATAGGGGACAGGGGTGGGACACTGAAGCTTTCTTT.

This rearrangement joins TRBV12-2 to TRBJ1-3; the listed D gene, TRBD1, was not tested against the DNA. TRBV12-2 is deemed a pseudogene. The CDR3 runs 17 residues. The CDR3 loop is CASRHPGQGGSGNTIYF. The CDR3 nucleotides are TGTGCAAGTCGCCATCCGGGACAGGGGGGCTCTGGAAACACCATATATTTT.

The gene calls are TRBV9 and TRBJ1-2, with D maybe TRBD1 (5 bases). Deletions cut 4 bases from V and 5 bases from J, with 18 bases between. This CDR3 region has 15 residues. The germline V gene has CDR1 SGDLS and CDR2 YYNGEE. CDR3 residues: CASSPERAGTYGYTF. The CDR3 DNA follows: TGTGCCAGCAGCCCCGAACGGGCGGGGACTTATGGCTACACCTTC.

The chain links TRBV9 to TRBJ2-1, with unresolved D. Trimming cost V 0 bases and J 0 bases, with 4 bases left between them. This CDR3 contains 14 residues. Germline CDR1 reads SGDLS; CDR2 reads YYNGEE. The CDR3 here is CASSVALSYNEQFF. DNA for the CDR3: TGTGCCAGCAGCGTAGCTCTCTCCTACAATGAGCAGTTCTTC.

The chain joins TRBV12-3 or TRBV12-4 to TRBJ2-7; D is possibly TRBD1 (5 bases). The CDR3 covers 11 residues. V lost 4 bases and J 9 bases, leaving 10 bases between the germline ends. The CDR3, as DNA: TGTGCCAGCAGTTCGACAGAAGGGCAGTACTTC. It is translated as CASSSTEGQYF.

The rearrangement joins TRBV18 to TRBJ1-5; no clear D gene. V was pared by 2 bases and J by 3 bases, with 8 bases between. This CDR3 contains 14 residues. Germline CDR1 reads KGHSH; CDR2 reads LQKENI. CDR3 coding DNA: TGTGCCAGCTCACCAGACAATCCCAATCAGCCCCAGCATTTT. Amino acids: CASSPDNPNQPQHF.

This chain joins TRBV27 and TRBJ1-1; TRBD1 might be the D (6 bases). Trimming took off 5 bases at V and 1 base at J, with 8 bases between the two ends. CDR1 is MNHEY, CDR2 SMNVEV, per germline (reference sequence). The CDR3 loop spans 13 amino acids. This CDR3 reads CASSRDTNTEAFF. The DNA for the CDR3 is TGTGCCAGCAGTAGGGACACGAACACTGAAGCTTTCTTT.

The rearrangement links TRBV7-9 to TRBJ1-4; TRBD1 matches 12 bases. From germline, CDR1 is SEHNR and CDR2 FQNEAQ (reference sequence). J was trimmed by 8 bases and V by 5 bases; bases with no gene match: 3. This CDR3 region has 14 residues. DNA of the CDR3: TGTGCCAGCAGCCCAGGGACAGGGGGCGAAAAACTGTTTTTT. Protein: CASSPGTGGEKLFF.